This TCR beta chain is drawn from a study of tumor-infiltrating lymphocytes in primary liver carcinoma. For the study at large: Patients were men and women aged 30 to 69 years. The yield of productive TCRbeta reads per sample was roughly 3.5 to 7.13 million and was similar across tissue types. Study-wide results and limits: Against blood, tumors held a significantly higher top-250-clone fraction (p = 0.039). The use of bulk unsorted samples meant that CD4+ and CD8+ repertoires were not compared.

Comments on this clonotype: Antigen unknown. This may be a read error, as it is one base from a much larger clone. Without the conserved terminal phenylalanine or tryptophan, this CDR3 likely stems from a read error.

Unsorted whole blood yielded blood RNA, and germline DNA was extracted as well. TCR beta cDNA was prepared out of 500 ng total RNA by means of a constant-region primer. Each TCR beta library was derived from three nested multiplex PCR rounds that employed slightly modified ARM-PCR. The opening two PCR rounds, 10 cycles each, paired TRBV1-TRBV30 forward primers with a C-beta reverse primer. Using its own MiXCR run on the multiplex PCR reads, TCRdb lists one record per CDR3 protein. The data contain about 310,000 distinct CDR3 sequences, 65% of them seen just once; the ten biggest clones take up roughly 9%. The V end lost 1 base, the J end lost 7 bases, and 13 bases lay between the germline ends. Per the germline V gene, CDR1 is LGHNA and CDR2 is YSLEER. This CDR3 comprises 15 residues.

Sequencing was performed on peripheral blood. This receptor was identified in a man aged 40-55 years with primary liver carcinoma and hepatitis B virus infection. The V and J genes are TRBV4-3 and TRBJ1-4; tentative D call: TRBD1 (6 bases). The CDR3 is CASSQAGARSEKLFL. The CDR3 coding sequence is TGCGCCAGCAGCCAAGCGGGGGCGCGGAGTGAAAAACTGTTTTTG.